This entry concerns a single TCR beta chain. The sample originates from a study of blood T cell repertoires in COVID-19. About the research overall: Whether acute or convalescent, the COVID-19 samples came from the United States, Italy and Spain.

Trimming removed 5 bases from V and 2 bases from J, with 13 bases in between. The CDR3 has 14 residues. Germline-derived CDR1 and CDR2 are MNHEY and SVGEGT. The table came from immunoSEQ multiplex PCR; TCRdb's copy has only in-frame clones and leaves some out. The data hold about 73,000 clones, with around 83% observed a single time. What was sequenced was peripheral blood. This sequence was found in a man aged 50-60 years with active COVID-19. The V call is TRBV6-2 or TRBV6-3, the J call TRBJ2-7; D is unclear. This chain's CDR3 is CASSQPRNPYEQYF. In DNA form, the CDR3 reads TGTGCCAGCAGTCAACCTAGAAACCCCTACGAGCAGTACTTC.